This TCR beta chain was sequenced in a study of CD8 T cells in ankylosing spondylitis. Overall study findings and caveats: What seemed typical of ankylosing spondylitis blood was a TCR beta motif built from about eight highly homologous variants.

There are many counts of this clonotype. The antigen is unknown. Germline V gene sequence: CDR1 SGHTA, CDR2 FQGNSA. The V segment lost 3 bases and the J segment 10 bases; nucleotides outside the gene matches: 8. This CDR3 contains 13 residues. Quantitative 5'-RACE was performed with molecular barcodes, and it yielded the TCR beta libraries. TCRdb reanalysed the 5' RACE reads using MiXCR and keeps one entry per CDR3 protein. Counted here are about 130,000 distinct CDR3 sequences, over 6% occurring once; the ten biggest clones make up 10% to 15%. The rearrangement joins TRBV7-2 to TRBJ1-1; 7 nucleotides match TRBD1. The sequencing input was blood, either unsorted or a sorted T cell fraction (not recorded which). The sequence derives from a male donor with ankylosing spondylitis or in good health (not recorded which). The CDR3 loop reads CASSFPDRVRAFF. For the CDR3, the DNA is TGTGCCAGCAGCTTCCCAGACAGGGTGCGAGCTTTCTTT. The variable domain in full, completed from reference TRBV7-2 and TRBJ1-1, reads GAGVSQSPSNKVTEKGKDVELRCDPISGHTALYWYRQSLGQGLEFLIYFQGNSAPDKSGLPSDRFSAERTGGSVSTLTIQRTQQEDSAVYLCASSFPDRVRAFFGQGTRLTVV.